This T cell receptor (beta chain) stems from a study of cytomegalovirus exposure and HLA in healthy donors. Study-wide background: Prior work identified around 110 million unique TCR beta sequences in approximately 180 million T cells. Caucasian-associated ancestry cluster membership applied to around 80% of approximately 400 genotyped donors. General study points: Association with HLA alleles at 0.05 false discovery rate was found for 16,951 TCR beta sequences in a later analysis. In a later analysis, across HLA loci, associated TCR counts were highest for DRB1, lowest for HLA-C.

The PCR contained 60 Vbeta and 13 Jbeta primers. Sequencing was performed with immunoSEQ multiplex PCR; in TCRdb, only in-frame clones are kept and a portion is missing. Among 150,000 or so clones listed, 76% were seen once. Comments on this clone: The antigen remains undetermined.

This CDR3 is built from 15 residues. Germline V lookup: CDR1 SGHRS, CDR2 YFSETQ. J was trimmed by 4 bases and V by 8 bases; bases with no gene match: 10. The rearrangement uses TRBV5-1 and TRBJ1-4, with 8 positions matching TRBD1. This TCR came from a female donor in good health and CMV-seronegative. Sequencing was done on a sample of PBMCs. The CDR3 nucleotides are TGCGCCAGTCGTTCCACAGGGGGGAGTAATGAAAAACTGTTTTTT. Its protein product is CASRSTGGSNEKLFF.